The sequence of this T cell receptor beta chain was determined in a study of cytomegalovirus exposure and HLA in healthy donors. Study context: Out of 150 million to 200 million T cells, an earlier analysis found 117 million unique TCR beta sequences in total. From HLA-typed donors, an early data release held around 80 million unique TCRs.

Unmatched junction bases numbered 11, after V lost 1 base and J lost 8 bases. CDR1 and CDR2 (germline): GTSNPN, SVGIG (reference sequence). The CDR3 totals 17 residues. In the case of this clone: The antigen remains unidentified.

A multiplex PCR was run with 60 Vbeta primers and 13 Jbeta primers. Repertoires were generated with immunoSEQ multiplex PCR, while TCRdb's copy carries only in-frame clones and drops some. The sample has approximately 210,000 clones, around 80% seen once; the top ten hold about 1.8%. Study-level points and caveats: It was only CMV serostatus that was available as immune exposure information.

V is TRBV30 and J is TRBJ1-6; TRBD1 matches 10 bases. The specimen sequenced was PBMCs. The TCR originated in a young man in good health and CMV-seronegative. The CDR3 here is CAWSDIPGTGEDSPLHF. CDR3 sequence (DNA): TGTGCCTGGAGTGACATACCCGGGACAGGGGAGGATTCACCCCTCCACTTT.